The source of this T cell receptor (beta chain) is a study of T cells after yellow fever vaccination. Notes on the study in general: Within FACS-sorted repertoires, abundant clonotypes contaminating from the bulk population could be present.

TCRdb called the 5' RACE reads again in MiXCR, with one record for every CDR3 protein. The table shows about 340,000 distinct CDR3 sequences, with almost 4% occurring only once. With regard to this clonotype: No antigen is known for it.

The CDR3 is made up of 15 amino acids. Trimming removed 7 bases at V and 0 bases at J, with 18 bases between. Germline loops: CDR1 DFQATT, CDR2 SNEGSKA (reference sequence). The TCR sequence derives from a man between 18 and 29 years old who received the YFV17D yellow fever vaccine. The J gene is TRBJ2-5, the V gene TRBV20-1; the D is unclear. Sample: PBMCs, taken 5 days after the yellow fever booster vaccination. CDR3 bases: TGCAGTGTAAAGTGGTCGGCAAGACACCAAGAGACCCAGTACTTC. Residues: CSVKWSARHQETQYF.